Below are 11 T cell receptor beta chains sequenced from a single sample in a study of cytotoxic CD8 clonotypes in ibrutinib-treated CLL. Sequencing used immunoSEQ multiplex PCR; TCRdb keeps in-frame clones, though not all of them. The sample lists approximately 100,000 clones, approximately 56% occurring once. The sequenced sample was PBMCs, obtained after 24 months of ibrutinib treatment. The receptors come from a human donor with chronic lymphocytic leukemia.

The gene calls are TRBV6-5 and TRBJ1-1; a possible D gene is TRBD1 (5 bases). The CDR3 covers 13 residues. Trimming took 5 bases from V and 7 from J, leaving 14 bases between them. Germline values: CDR1 MNHEY, CDR2 SVGAGI. The CDR3 sequence: CASSTSDKLEAFF. The CDR3 DNA reads as TGTGCCAGCAGTACCTCGGACAAGCTTGAAGCTTTCTTT.

Many counts were recorded for this clone. The rearrangement uses TRBV7-3 and TRBJ1-1; TRBD1 matches at 7 bases. The CDR3 is 13 residues long. The germline CDR1 and CDR2 sequences are SGHTA and FQGTGA. J was trimmed by 5 bases and V by 6 bases; bases with no gene match: 6. The CDR3 here is CASSPTGRTEAFF. The CDR3, as DNA: TGTGCCAGCAGTCCGACAGGGCGTACTGAAGCTTTCTTT.

The V call is TRBV7-2, the J call TRBJ2-7; perhaps TRBD2 as D (7 bases). This CDR3 has 13 amino acids. V lost 0 bases to trimming and J lost 7 bases, with 10 bases between them. Germline lookup yields CDR1 SGHTA and CDR2 FQGNSA. CDR3 amino acids: CASSLAGGEEQYF. In nucleotides, the CDR3 is TGTGCCAGCAGCTTAGCAGGGGGGGAAGAGCAGTACTTC.

This clone was recorded a few times. The chain has TRBV7-9 and TRBJ1-2, with TRBD1 matching over 11 bases. The V segment lost 5 bases and the J segment 8 bases; nucleotides outside the gene matches: 7. The germline V gene has CDR1 SEHNR and CDR2 FQNEAQ (reference sequence). The CDR3 loop spans 14 amino acids. For the CDR3, the DNA is TGTGCCAGCAGCCCCACGGGACAGGGGGAGGGCTACACCTTC. Its protein product is CASSPTGQGEGYTF.

The chain couples TRBV19 to TRBJ2-7, with D perhaps given as TRBD1 or TRBD2 (5 bases each). Trimming removed 4 bases from V and 2 bases from J, with 12 bases in between. CDR1 is LNHDA and CDR2 is SQIVND in the germline V gene (reference sequence). The CDR3 consists of 14 residues. CDR3 region: CASSRPGTAYEQYF. DNA for the CDR3: TGTGCCAGTAGTAGGCCAGGGACGGCCTACGAGCAGTACTTC.

The V call is TRBV10-3, the J call TRBJ2-1, with 7 bases fitting TRBD1. CDR1 is ENHRY, CDR2 SYGVKD, per germline. Germline trimming cut 10 bases from V and 5 bases from J; bases unmatched to any gene: 17. The CDR3 is made up of 16 amino acids. Written as DNA, the CDR3 is TGTGCCACCCAGCAACCCCCAGGACAGGACCACAATGAGCAGTTCTTC. Translation: CATQQPPGQDHNEQFF.

The chain recombines TRBV2 with TRBJ2-5, with D possibly TRBD2 on 5 matching bases. The V end was cut by 7 bases, the J end by 5 bases, with 14 bases between. The CDR3 sequence is 13 residues long. Germline CDR1 reads SNHLY; CDR2 reads FYNNEI. CDR3 region: CASTRGSVETQYF. The CDR3 nucleotides are TGTGCCAGCACCCGAGGGTCGGTCGAGACCCAGTACTTC.

This clone appeared a single time. This sequence joins TRBV7-1 and TRBJ2-3, with D possibly being TRBD1 (5 bases). TRBV7-1 is labeled an ORF, and its function is uncertain. This CDR3 region has 16 residues. V lost 3 bases, J lost 2 bases, and 15 bases lay in between. The CDR3 sequence: CASSSPSGAYTDTQYF. For the CDR3, the DNA is TGTGCCAGCAGCTCCCCGTCTGGGGCCTACACAGATACGCAGTATTTT.

This clone was observed a single time. V gene TRBV5-1 combines with J gene TRBJ2-1; 9 bases agree with TRBD1. Per the germline V gene, CDR1 is SGHRS and CDR2 is YFSETQ. V lost 0 bases and J lost 3; bases outside the gene matches: 4. The CDR3 has 16 residues. The CDR3, as DNA: TGCGCCAGCAGCTTGGAATGGGACAGGGACTACAATGAGCAGTTCTTC. Protein: CASSLEWDRDYNEQFF.

The chain recombines TRBV18 with TRBJ2-5, with D unresolved. There are 13 residues in the CDR3. Germline values: CDR1 KGHSH, CDR2 LQKENI. Trimming removed 3 bases at V and 2 bases at J, with 7 bases between. CDR3 residues: CASSPRRQETQYF. The CDR3, as DNA: TGTGCCAGCTCACCCCGTAGACAAGAGACCCAGTACTTC. The full variable domain, in which reference TRBV18 and TRBJ2-5 provide the parts outside the CDR3, is NAGVMQNPRHLVRRRGQEARLRCSPMKGHSHVYWYRQLPEEGLKFMVYLQKENIIDESGMPKERFSAEFPKEGPSILRIQQVVRGDSAAYFCASSPRRQETQYFGPGTRLLVL.

J is TRBJ1-2 and V is TRBV7-2; D unclear. Per the germline V gene, CDR1 is SGHTA and CDR2 is FQGNSA. This CDR3 has 15 residues. The V and J ends lost 1 base and 0 bases respectively, with 9 bases between them. CDR3 protein: CASSLVYPANYGYTF. The CDR3 DNA reads TGTGCCAGCAGCTTAGTATACCCCGCTAACTATGGCTACACCTTC.